The 6 T cell receptor beta chains below were found in one sample sequenced in a study. TCRdb re-derived calls from the 5' RACE reads in MiXCR, one entry per CDR3 protein. The sample lists over 55,000 distinct CDR3 sequences, 25% to 35% occurring once. Sequenced material: tumor-infiltrating memory CD4+ T cells sorted from the breast tumor. The subset: memory CD4+ T cells, CD4+CD45RO+CD25-. These receptors came from a female donor with breast cancer.

This clonotype was seen a few times. CDR3 in amino acids: CASSLGQGTKETQYF. In nucleotides, the CDR3 is TGCGCCAGCAGCCTTGGACAGGGTACTAAAGAGACCCAGTACTTC. J is TRBJ2-5 and V is TRBV4-3, with 8 bases lining up with TRBD1. Trimming removed 4 bases from V and 3 bases from J; junction bases left unmatched: 7. Looked up from germline, CDR1 is LGHNA and CDR2 is YSLEER. CDR3 length: 15 amino acids.

The chain combines TRBV7-9 with TRBJ1-5; TRBD1 might be the D (6 bases). The V gene's germline CDR1 is SEHNR and CDR2 FQNEAQ (reference sequence). CDR3 length equals 14 residues. V dropped 5 bases and J dropped 2 bases, with 10 bases sitting between them. Written as DNA, the CDR3 is TGTGCCAGCAGCGGAGGGGGGGGCAATCAGCCCCAGCATTTT. Amino acids: CASSGGGGNQPQHF.

This chain uses TRBV24-1 with TRBJ2-5; unclear D gene. The CDR3 totals 12 residues. V was pared by 3 bases and J by 5 bases, with 6 bases between. CDR1 KGHDR and CDR2 SFDVKD come from the germline V gene. The chain's CDR3 is CATSDGVETQYF. The CDR3, as DNA: TGTGCCACCAGTGATGGAGTGGAGACCCAGTACTTC.

The chain uses TRBV6-1 and TRBJ2-3; TRBD2 is a possible D gene (7 bases). V gave up 1 base and J gave up 4 bases, with 12 bases separating them. Germline V lookup: CDR1 MNHNS, CDR2 SASEGT. The CDR3 sequence is 15 residues long. The CDR3 nucleotides read TGTGCCAGCAGTGAAGTTGGGAGGGGGGCAGATACGCAGTATTTT. Protein product: CASSEVGRGADTQYF.

About this clonotype: Compared with germline, one end of the junction differs, possibly owing to a read error. This chain connects TRBV20-1 to TRBJ1-2, with 7 bases that match TRBD1. Germline V gene lookup returns CDR1 DFQATT and CDR2 SNEGSKA (reference sequence). This CDR3 is built from 13 residues. DNA of the CDR3: TGCGGTGCCTTCCTACAGGGGATGAATGGCTACACCTTC. Amino acids: CGAFLQGMNGYTF.

The chain is built from TRBV4-1 and TRBJ1-5; D not resolved. CDR3 length: 11 amino acids. The V gene's germline CDR1 is MGHRA and CDR2 YSYEKL. V lost 8 bases and J lost 10, with 12 bases in between. The CDR3 is CASEAKRPQHF. The CDR3 DNA reads as TGCGCCAGCGAAGCGAAACGCCCCCAGCATTTT.